The present T cell receptor beta chain was sequenced within a study of blood T cell repertoires in COVID-19. Study information: Acute and convalescent COVID-19 samples came from the United States, Italy and Spain. The cDNA or gDNA used as material had been derived from T cells, B-cell-depleted T cells, or PBMCs.

Source study methods: Reference gene primer amplification gave estimated nucleated cell counts. Repertoires were generated with immunoSEQ multiplex PCR, while TCRdb's copy carries only in-frame clones and drops some. V, J and clone size were drawn from that table, and D and trimming were deduced from the DNA. This table has about 240,000 clones, 86% appearing once. With 5 bases removed from V and 6 bases from J, the gap between germline ends came to 10 bases. The CDR3 covers 13 residues. V usage is TRBV12-3 or TRBV12-4 and J usage is TRBJ2-2; D uncertain. This receptor was identified in a man aged 60 to 69 with acute or convalescent COVID-19. The sequenced sample consisted of peripheral blood. The CDR3 DNA follows: TGTGCCAGCAGTGCTAGTTCCCCCGGGGAGCTGTTTTTT. This sequence encodes CASSASSPGELFF.